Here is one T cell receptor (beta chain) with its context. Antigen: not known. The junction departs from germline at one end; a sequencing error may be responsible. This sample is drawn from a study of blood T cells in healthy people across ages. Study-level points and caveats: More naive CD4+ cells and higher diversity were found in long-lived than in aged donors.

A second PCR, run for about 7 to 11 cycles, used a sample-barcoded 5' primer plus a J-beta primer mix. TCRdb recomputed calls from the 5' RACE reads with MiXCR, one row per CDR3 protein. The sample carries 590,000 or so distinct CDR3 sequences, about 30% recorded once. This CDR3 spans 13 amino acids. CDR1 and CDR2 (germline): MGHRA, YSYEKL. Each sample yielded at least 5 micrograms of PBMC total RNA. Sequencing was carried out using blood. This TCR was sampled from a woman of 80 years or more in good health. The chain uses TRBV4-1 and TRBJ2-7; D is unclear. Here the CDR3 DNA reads TGCGCCAGCAGCCTACCAAGGGCCTATGAGCAGTACTTC. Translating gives CASSLPRAYEQYF.